One sample yielded the 3 T cell receptor beta chains listed below, sequenced in a study of T-cell reconstitution after alpha-beta-depleted transplantation in children. A TCRbeta library incorporating unique molecular identifiers was prepared. Via MiXCR, TCRdb re-called the PCR reads, giving one row per CDR3 protein. The sample includes 250,000 or so distinct CDR3 sequences, around 7.5% of them seen just once. The sample was PBMCs, mostly from graft donor cells, taken 180 days after TCRalphabeta/CD19-depleted stem cell transplant. These receptor sequences come from a male patient younger than 18 who had a stem cell transplant for acute lymphoblastic leukemia, so the T cells may come from the graft donor.

This clonotype was observed a handful of times. The chain links TRBV7-2 to TRBJ2-3; 14 nucleotides match TRBD2. The CDR3 extends over 16 amino acids. The germline CDR1 and CDR2 sequences are SGHTA and FQGNSA. Losses at the gene ends were 6 bases for V and 3 bases for J; bases not matched to a gene: 5. The CDR3 region is CASRTSGGAVTDTQYF. DNA of the CDR3: TGTGCCAGCAGGACTAGCGGGGGGGCCGTAACAGATACGCAGTATTTT. Using reference TRBV7-2 and TRBJ2-3 for the parts outside the CDR3, the full variable domain is GAGVSQSPSNKVTEKGKDVELRCDPISGHTALYWYRQSLGQGLEFLIYFQGNSAPDKSGLPSDRFSAERTGGSVSTLTIQRTQQEDSAVYLCASRTSGGAVTDTQYFGPGTRLTVL.

This clonotype was picked up many times. The chain recombines TRBV7-9 with TRBJ1-2, with 9 bases lining up with TRBD1. This CDR3 spans 17 amino acids. The trim removed 1 base at V and 2 bases at J, leaving 8 bases unmatched. The V gene's germline CDR1 is SEHNR and CDR2 FQNEAQ (reference sequence). The DNA for the CDR3 is TGTGCCAGCAGCTTAGGTTTTACCGGGACAGGGAACTATGGCTACACCTTC. This translates into CASSLGFTGTGNYGYTF.

This clonotype has a count of ten or more. This chain connects TRBV12-3 or TRBV12-4 to TRBJ2-3, with D possibly being TRBD2 (5 bases). The CDR3 totals 17 residues. V was shortened by 5 bases and J by 0 bases, with 18 bases between the two germline ends. The CDR3 DNA reads TGTGCCAGCAGTGGACCAGGAGAGGGATTTAGCACAGATACGCAGTATTTT. Protein product: CASSGPGEGFSTDTQYF.